This T cell receptor beta chain emerged from a study of T-cell reconstitution after alpha-beta-depleted transplantation in children. This sample's TCRbeta library carried unique molecular identifier barcodes. TCRdb reprocessed the PCR reads with MiXCR, giving one entry per CDR3 protein. The sample shows roughly 500,000 distinct CDR3 sequences, approximately 13% of them seen only once. In its sample, this clonotype was seen many times. Looked up from germline, CDR1 is LGHNA and CDR2 is YSLEER. V gave up 1 base and J gave up 9 bases, with 13 bases separating them. The length of the CDR3 is 14 residues. The V gene is TRBV4-3, the J gene TRBJ2-1; possibly TRBD1 or TRBD2 for D (6 bases each). This TCR derives from a human donor who donated a stem cell graft to a child with combined immunodeficiency. The sequenced sample was PBMCs from the stem cell graft donor, obtained from the stem cell graft. In nucleotides, the CDR3 is TGCGCCAGCAGCCAAGGGGACCGGGGGCTTGAGCAGTTCTTC. Translated: CASSQGDRGLEQFF.